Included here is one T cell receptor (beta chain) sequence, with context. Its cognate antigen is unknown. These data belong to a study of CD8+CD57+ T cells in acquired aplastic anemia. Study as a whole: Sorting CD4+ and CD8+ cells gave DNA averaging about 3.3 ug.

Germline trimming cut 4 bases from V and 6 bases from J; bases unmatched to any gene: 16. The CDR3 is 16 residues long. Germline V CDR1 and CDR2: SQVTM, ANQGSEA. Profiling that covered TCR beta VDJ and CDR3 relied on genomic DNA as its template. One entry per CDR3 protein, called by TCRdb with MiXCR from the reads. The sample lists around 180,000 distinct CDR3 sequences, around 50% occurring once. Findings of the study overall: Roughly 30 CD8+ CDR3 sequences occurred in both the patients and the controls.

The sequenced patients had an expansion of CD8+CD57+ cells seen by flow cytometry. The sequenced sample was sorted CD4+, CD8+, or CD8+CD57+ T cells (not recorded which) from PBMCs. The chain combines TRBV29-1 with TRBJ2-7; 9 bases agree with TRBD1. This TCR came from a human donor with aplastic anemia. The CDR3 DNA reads TGCAGCGTTGGGTTTGGTGTGGGACAGGGAGGCCTCGAGCAGTACTTC. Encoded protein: CSVGFGVGQGGLEQYF.